This is a list of T cell receptor beta chains from one sample in a study of shared clonotypes between healthy human individuals. TCRdb keeps only in-frame clones here, not all; method: immunoSEQ multiplex PCR. The top ten hold around 12% of the sample, which has around 480,000 clones, over 75% seen once. Material: PBMCs. The source is a woman between 35 and 50 years old in good health. Some clones in this sample may be carry-over from other donors' samples. The CDR3 runs from the conserved cysteine through the conserved F or W.

v_gene: TRBV27
j_gene: TRBJ2-1
CDR3aa: CASNSGATYNEQFF

v_gene: TRBV15
j_gene: TRBJ2-1
CDR3aa: CATSRTPGQGAHEQFF

v_gene: TRBV28
j_gene: TRBJ2-5
CDR3aa: CASSRTRRETQYF

v_gene: TRBV28
j_gene: TRBJ2-1
CDR3aa: CASSLSDFINEQFF

v_gene: TRBV2
j_gene: TRBJ2-7
CDR3aa: CASNVRRSGYEQYF

v_gene: TRBV23-1
j_gene: TRBJ1-4
CDR3aa: CASSQSTGIRSNEKLFF

v_gene: TRBV7-8
j_gene: TRBJ2-7
CDR3aa: CASSLLSNSYEQYF

v_gene: TRBV19
j_gene: TRBJ1-1
CDR3aa: CASRDRGNTEAFF

v_gene: TRBV2
j_gene: TRBJ2-5
CDR3aa: CASNTFRDVQETQYF

v_gene: TRBV23-1
j_gene: TRBJ2-7
CDR3aa: CASSHQCWGQGDDEQYF

v_gene: TRBV6-5
j_gene: TRBJ1-1
CDR3aa: CASSYSTRGDEAFF

v_gene: TRBV30
j_gene: TRBJ2-1
CDR3aa: CAWSFGAGSGEQFF

v_gene: TRBV10-3
j_gene: TRBJ1-1
CDR3aa: CATLNGRSLDPENTEAFF

v_gene: TRBV4-3
j_gene: TRBJ2-7
CDR3aa: CASSFRDRGFYEQYF

v_gene: TRBV7-6
j_gene: TRBJ2-7
CDR3aa: CASSSADYEQYF

v_gene: TRBV7-9
j_gene: TRBJ2-5
CDR3aa: CASSTTGYQETQYF

v_gene: TRBV7-2
j_gene: TRBJ2-1
CDR3aa: CASSLKGLANVYNEQFF

v_gene: TRBV4-2
j_gene: TRBJ2-1
CDR3aa: CASSQEPRVSRYNEQFF

v_gene: TRBV4-2
j_gene: TRBJ2-4
CDR3aa: CASSQGLAGALAKNIQYF

v_gene: TRBV7-2
j_gene: TRBJ2-2
CDR3aa: CASSRLSGGLVTGELFF

v_gene: TRBV6-6
j_gene: TRBJ1-6
CDR3aa: CASSRVEGQPLHF

v_gene: TRBV28
j_gene: TRBJ1-2
CDR3aa: CASSFEQGAVGYTF

v_gene: TRBV11-3
j_gene: TRBJ2-1
CDR3aa: CASSLGSAVAGGNEQFF

v_gene: TRBV29-1
j_gene: TRBJ1-1
CDR3aa: CSVEKGGTEAFF

v_gene: TRBV28
j_gene: TRBJ1-1
CDR3aa: CASSLDSLAEAFF

v_gene: TRBV27
j_gene: TRBJ2-1
CDR3aa: CASSPTSGFYNEQFF

v_gene: TRBV5-5
j_gene: TRBJ2-7
CDR3aa: CASSRRETFYEQYF

v_gene: TRBV7-8
j_gene: TRBJ2-1
CDR3aa: CASSDRTSGYNEQFF

v_gene: TRBV5-1
j_gene: TRBJ1-1
CDR3aa: CASSENKGIAEAFF

v_gene: TRBV5-1
j_gene: TRBJ2-2
CDR3aa: CASLPGTGGTGELFF

v_gene: TRBV5-4
j_gene: TRBJ2-5
CDR3aa: CASSLVLGTQYF

v_gene: TRBV28
j_gene: TRBJ1-2
CDR3aa: CASTLGQNYGYTF

v_gene: TRBV7-8
j_gene: TRBJ2-2
CDR3aa: CASKGASGRTGELFF

v_gene: TRBV7-2
j_gene: TRBJ2-1
CDR3aa: CASSRQRDASYEQFF

v_gene: TRBV2
j_gene: TRBJ2-5
CDR3aa: CASSALQETQYF

v_gene: TRBV28
j_gene: TRBJ2-7
CDR3aa: CASSSLTVSYEQYF

v_gene: TRBV5-6
j_gene: TRBJ1-1
CDR3aa: CASSRAGVFTEAFF

v_gene: TRBV21-1
j_gene: TRBJ2-3
CDR3aa: CASSKWGWAGSMSDTQYF

v_gene: TRBV18
j_gene: TRBJ1-3
CDR3aa: CASSPLQDLRANTIYF

v_gene: TRBV2
j_gene: TRBJ2-3
CDR3aa: CASSEMSDTQYF

v_gene: TRBV27
j_gene: TRBJ2-2
CDR3aa: CASSSLAGGFTGELFF

v_gene: TRBV7-6
j_gene: TRBJ2-7
CDR3aa: CASSLAVAYEQYF

v_gene: TRBV15
j_gene: TRBJ2-1
CDR3aa: CATSRVRLAGHPGEQFF

v_gene: TRBV21-1
j_gene: TRBJ2-7
CDR3aa: CASSYPPISGRAPEGEQYF

v_gene: TRBV5-4
j_gene: TRBJ2-7
CDR3aa: CASSTSGRTYEQYF

v_gene: TRBV10-3
j_gene: TRBJ2-7
CDR3aa: CAISEIAGPLGEQYF